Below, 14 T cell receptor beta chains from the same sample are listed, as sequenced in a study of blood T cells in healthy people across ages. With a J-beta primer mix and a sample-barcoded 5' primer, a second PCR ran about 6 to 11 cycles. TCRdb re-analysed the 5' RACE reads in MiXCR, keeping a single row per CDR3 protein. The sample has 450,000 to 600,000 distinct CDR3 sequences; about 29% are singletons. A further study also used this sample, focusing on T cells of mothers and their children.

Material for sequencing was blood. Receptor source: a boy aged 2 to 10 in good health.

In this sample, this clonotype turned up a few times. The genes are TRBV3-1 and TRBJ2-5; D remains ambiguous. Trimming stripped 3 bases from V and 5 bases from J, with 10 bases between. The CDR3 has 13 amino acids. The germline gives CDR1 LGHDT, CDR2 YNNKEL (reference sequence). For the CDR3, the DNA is TGTGCCAGCAGCCAGGGGATCCGGGAGACCCAGTACTTC. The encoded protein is CASSQGIRETQYF.

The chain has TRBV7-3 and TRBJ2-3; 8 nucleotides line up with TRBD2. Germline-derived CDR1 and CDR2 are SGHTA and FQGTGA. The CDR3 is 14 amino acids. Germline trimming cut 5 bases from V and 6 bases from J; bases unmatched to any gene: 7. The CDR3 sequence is CASSPLGGADTQYF. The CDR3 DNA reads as TGTGCCAGCAGCCCCCTCGGGGGGGCGGATACGCAGTATTTT. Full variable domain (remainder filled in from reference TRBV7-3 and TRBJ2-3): GAGVSQTPSNKVTEKGKYVELRCDPISGHTALYWYRQSLGQGPEFLIYFQGTGAADDSGLPNDRFFAVRPEGSVSTLKIQRTERGDSAVYLCASSPLGGADTQYFGPGTRLTVL.

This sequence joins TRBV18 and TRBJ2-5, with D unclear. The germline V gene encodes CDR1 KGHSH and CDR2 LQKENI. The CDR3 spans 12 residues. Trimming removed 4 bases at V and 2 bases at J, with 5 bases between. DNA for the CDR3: TGTGCCAGCTCACGACTGCAAGAGACCCAGTACTTC. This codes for CASSRLQETQYF.

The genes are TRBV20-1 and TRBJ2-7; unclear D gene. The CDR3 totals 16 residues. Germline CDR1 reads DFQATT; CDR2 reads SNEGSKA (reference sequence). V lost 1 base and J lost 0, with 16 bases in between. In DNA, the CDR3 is TGCAGTGCTAGAGGGGTGACCAGTAAGAACTCCTACGAGCAGTACTTC. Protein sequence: CSARGVTSKNSYEQYF.

The CDR3 sequence is CASAVRQETQYF. Written as DNA, the CDR3 is TGTGCCAGCGCCGTCCGCCAAGAGACCCAGTACTTC. V and J are TRBV2 and TRBJ2-5; D gene ambiguous. The CDR3 totals 12 residues. Trimming shortened V by 8 bases and J by 1 base, and 8 bases separated the two germline ends. Germline values: CDR1 SNHLY, CDR2 FYNNEI.

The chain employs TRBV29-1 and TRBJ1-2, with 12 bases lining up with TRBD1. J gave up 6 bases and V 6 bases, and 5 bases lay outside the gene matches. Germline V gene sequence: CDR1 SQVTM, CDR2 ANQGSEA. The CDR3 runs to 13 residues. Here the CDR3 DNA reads TGCAGCGTGGGGACAGGGGGCGCGAATGGCTACACCTTC. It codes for CSVGTGGANGYTF.

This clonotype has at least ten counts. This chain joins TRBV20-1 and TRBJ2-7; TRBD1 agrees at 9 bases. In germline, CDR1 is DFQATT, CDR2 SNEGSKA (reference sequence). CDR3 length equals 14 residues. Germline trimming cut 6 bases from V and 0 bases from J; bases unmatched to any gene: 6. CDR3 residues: CSATDRGGSYEQYF. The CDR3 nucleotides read TGCAGTGCAACGGACAGGGGAGGCTCCTACGAGCAGTACTTC.

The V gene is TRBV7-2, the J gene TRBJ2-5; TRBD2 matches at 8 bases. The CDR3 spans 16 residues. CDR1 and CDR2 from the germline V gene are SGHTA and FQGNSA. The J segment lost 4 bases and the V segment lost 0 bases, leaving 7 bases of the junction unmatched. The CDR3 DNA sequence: TGTGCCAGCAGCTTAGCCGTGCGGGGGGCCAGAGAGACCCAGTACTTC. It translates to CASSLAVRGARETQYF.

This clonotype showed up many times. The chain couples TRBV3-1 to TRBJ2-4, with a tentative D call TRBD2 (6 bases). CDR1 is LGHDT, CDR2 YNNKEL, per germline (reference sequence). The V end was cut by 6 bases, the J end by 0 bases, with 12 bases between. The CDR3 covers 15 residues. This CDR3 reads CASSQEGLAKNIQYF. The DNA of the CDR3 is TGTGCCAGCAGTCAGGAGGGGCTAGCCAAAAACATTCAGTACTTC.

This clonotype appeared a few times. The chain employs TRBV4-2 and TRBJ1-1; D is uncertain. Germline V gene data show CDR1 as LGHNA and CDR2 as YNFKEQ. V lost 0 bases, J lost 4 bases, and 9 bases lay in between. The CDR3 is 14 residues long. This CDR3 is CASSQDLSPTEAFF. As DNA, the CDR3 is TGTGCCAGCAGCCAAGATCTCAGTCCCACTGAAGCTTTCTTT.

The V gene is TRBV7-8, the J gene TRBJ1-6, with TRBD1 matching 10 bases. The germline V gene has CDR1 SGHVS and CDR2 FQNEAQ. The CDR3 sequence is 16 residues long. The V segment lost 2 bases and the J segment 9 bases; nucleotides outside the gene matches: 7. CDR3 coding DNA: TGTGCCAGCAGCTTACCCCTGGGACAGGGGACTTCACCCCTCCACTTT. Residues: CASSLPLGQGTSPLHF. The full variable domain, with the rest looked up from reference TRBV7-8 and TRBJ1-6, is GAGVSQSPRYKVAKRGQDVALRCDPISGHVSLFWYQQALGQGPEFLTYFQNEAQLDKSGLPSDRFFAERPEGSVSTLKIQRTQQEDSAVYLCASSLPLGQGTSPLHFGNGTRLTVT.

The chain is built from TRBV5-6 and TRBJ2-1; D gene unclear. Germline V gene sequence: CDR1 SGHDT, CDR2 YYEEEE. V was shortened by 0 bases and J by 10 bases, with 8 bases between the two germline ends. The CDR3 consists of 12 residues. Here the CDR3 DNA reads TGTGCCAGCAGCTTGGAGGCCTACGAGCAGTTCTTC. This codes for CASSLEAYEQFF.

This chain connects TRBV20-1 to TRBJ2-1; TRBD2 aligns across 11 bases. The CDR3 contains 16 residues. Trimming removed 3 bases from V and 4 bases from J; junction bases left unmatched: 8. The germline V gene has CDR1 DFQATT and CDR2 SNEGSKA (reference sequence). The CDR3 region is CSARDELAGAYNEQFF. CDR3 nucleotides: TGCAGTGCTAGGGACGAACTAGCGGGGGCTTACAATGAGCAGTTCTTC.

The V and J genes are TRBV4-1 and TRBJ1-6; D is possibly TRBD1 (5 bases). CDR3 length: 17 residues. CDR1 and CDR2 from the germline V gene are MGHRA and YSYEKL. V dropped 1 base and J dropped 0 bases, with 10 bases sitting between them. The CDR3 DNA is TGCGCCAGCAGCCAAGTGGGGGGAAGCTCCTATAATTCACCCCTCCACTTT. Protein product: CASSQVGGSSYNSPLHF.